A single sample is the source of the 8 T cell receptor beta chains below, sequenced in a study of memory CD4+ T cells and cytomegalovirus serostatus. Single viable CD3+CD4+CD8-CD45RO+ cells were sorted as the memory CD4+ T cells. Generated by immunoSEQ multiplex PCR, the TCRdb table keeps only in-frame clones and is missing some. The table lists 55,000 to 80,000 clones, 76% of them singletons, with about 4.8% in the top ten. The sample consisted of memory CD4+ T cells from blood. Receptor source: an adult in good health and CMV-seropositive.

V is TRBV2 and J is TRBJ2-7; D may be TRBD1 (5 bases). V was cut by 7 bases and J by 0 bases, with 13 bases left in between. Germline V CDR1 and CDR2: SNHLY, FYNNEI. The CDR3 covers 14 residues. CDR3 protein: CASKRDSTSYEQYF. The CDR3 coding sequence is TGTGCCAGCAAACGAGACAGCACCTCCTACGAGCAGTACTTC.

This CDR3 reads CSVDIGLGTIYF. In DNA, the CDR3 is TGCAGCGTTGATATAGGACTCGGCACCATATATTTT. The V call is TRBV29-1, the J call TRBJ1-3, with no clear D. The germline V gene encodes CDR1 SQVTM and CDR2 ANQGSEA. CDR3 size: 12 residues. The V and J ends lost 3 bases and 9 bases respectively, with 12 bases between them.

The chain has TRBV5-1 and TRBJ1-2; TRBD1 is a possible D gene (6 bases). Trimming took 0 bases from V and 8 from J, leaving 17 bases between them. Germline V lookup: CDR1 SGHRS, CDR2 YFSETQ. This CDR3 contains 15 residues. Here the CDR3 DNA reads TGCGCCAGCAGCTTGGAGGCGGGGGCGGCCGACGGCTACACCTTC. Its translation is CASSLEAGAADGYTF.

This rearrangement joins TRBV28 to TRBJ1-5; D is unresolved. There are 15 residues in the CDR3. Germline V gene lookup returns CDR1 MDHEN and CDR2 SYDVKM. V was trimmed by 3 bases and J by 2 bases, leaving 11 bases between them. The CDR3 loop reads CASSLVGPGNQPQHF. In nucleotides, the CDR3 is TGTGCCAGCAGTTTGGTTGGGCCCGGCAATCAGCCCCAGCATTTT.

The V call is TRBV29-1, the J call TRBJ1-1; 7 bases line up with TRBD1. The CDR3 extends over 11 amino acids. V lost 7 bases, J lost 4 bases, and 3 bases stayed unmatched. Germline values: CDR1 SQVTM, CDR2 ANQGSEA. The DNA of the CDR3 is TGCAGCGCACACAGGGGCACTGAAGCTTTCTTT. It is translated as CSAHRGTEAFF.

This sequence joins TRBV2 and TRBJ2-1, with 9 bases fitting TRBD1. Germline CDR1 and CDR2: SNHLY and FYNNEI. The ends lost 9 bases at V and 4 bases at J; junction bases unmatched: 1. The CDR3 has 12 amino acids. CDR3 bases: TGTGCCAGACAGGGGGCATACAATGAGCAGTTCTTC. Residues: CARQGAYNEQFF.

This chain uses TRBV7-9 with TRBJ2-1, with a possible D match to TRBD2 (5 bases). The CDR3 is 14 residues long. CDR1 and CDR2 (germline): SEHNR, FQNEAQ (reference sequence). Trimming took off 0 bases at V and 10 bases at J, with 13 bases between the two ends. The CDR3 is CASSLARVYVEQFF. CDR3 DNA sequence: TGTGCCAGCAGCTTAGCGCGGGTTTACGTAGAGCAGTTCTTC.

V and J are TRBV30 and TRBJ1-3; D gene unclear. The germline V gene has CDR1 GTSNPN and CDR2 SVGIG (reference sequence). The CDR3 is made up of 14 amino acids. Trimming took 3 bases from V and 4 from J, leaving 13 bases between them. The CDR3 DNA sequence: TGTGCCTGGAGGGGGTGGAGGGCGGGAAACACCATATATTTT. Residues: CAWRGWRAGNTIYF.